This T cell receptor beta chain was captured by sequencing in a study of T-cell reconstitution after alpha-beta-depleted transplantation in children (dated by TCRdb to about 2016). In terms of the full investigation: The study quantitatively tracked T-cell immune reconstitution after TCRalphabeta/CD19-depleted allogeneic hematopoietic cell transplantation in children using TCR repertoire profiling. The research as a whole found: In some patients, the high TCRbeta diversity seen at day 60 was put down to recipient T cells and intrathymic progenitors that had survived conditioning. Apparently early alphabetaT-cell count recovery about two months after transplant reportedly relied on only several hundred rapidly expanded clones derived from non-depleted graft cells. Over the following months the frequencies of hyperexpanded clones went down, and after one year T-cell counts and TCRbeta diversity were mostly credited to newly produced T cells.

Libraries were built with PCR. Sequencing relied on an Illumina HiSeq 2500. TCR libraries were prepared with molecular barcoding, using unique molecular identifiers to normalize TCRbeta repertoire quantification. TCRdb itself trimmed the public reads at Q25 with fastp, ran MiXCR and retained productive beta chains. Every distinct CDR3 protein forms one entry, paired with its most common genes and DNA. For this sample the table gives around 190,000 distinct CDR3 sequences, of which approximately 7% were detected only once. The top ten clonotypes cover 4.5% to 6.5% of the sample. CDR1 is given as SGHRS and CDR2 as YFSETQ, both from the germline V gene. The CDR3 covers 14 residues, taking in both the cysteine and the phenylalanine. Of all the DNA, just the CDR3 is kept, 42 bases in frame from base 1. V is reduced by 0 bases and J by 0 bases, leaving a spacing of 6 bases between them. This specimen's treatment or condition label, interpreted: allogeneic hematopoietic cell transplantation with graft depleted of TCRalphabeta T cells and CD19 B cells. The transplant recipients were children given TCRalphabeta/CD19-depleted allogeneic hematopoietic cell grafts.

This clonotype was seen ten or more times. Its antigen has not been determined. It has no much larger one-base neighbor in the sample; base qualities were not kept. This clonotype was obtained from a boy younger than 10 with acute lymphoblastic leukemia, due to receive a stem cell transplant. The rearrangement joined TRBV5-1 to TRBJ1-1; the D gene assignment is ambiguous. The material sequenced was PBMCs, taken before TCRalphabeta/CD19-depleted stem cell transplant. For the CDR3, the sequence is CASSLARMNTEAFF. In nucleotide form, the sequence is TGCGCCAGCAGCTTGGCTCGGATGAACACTGAAGCTTTCTTT.